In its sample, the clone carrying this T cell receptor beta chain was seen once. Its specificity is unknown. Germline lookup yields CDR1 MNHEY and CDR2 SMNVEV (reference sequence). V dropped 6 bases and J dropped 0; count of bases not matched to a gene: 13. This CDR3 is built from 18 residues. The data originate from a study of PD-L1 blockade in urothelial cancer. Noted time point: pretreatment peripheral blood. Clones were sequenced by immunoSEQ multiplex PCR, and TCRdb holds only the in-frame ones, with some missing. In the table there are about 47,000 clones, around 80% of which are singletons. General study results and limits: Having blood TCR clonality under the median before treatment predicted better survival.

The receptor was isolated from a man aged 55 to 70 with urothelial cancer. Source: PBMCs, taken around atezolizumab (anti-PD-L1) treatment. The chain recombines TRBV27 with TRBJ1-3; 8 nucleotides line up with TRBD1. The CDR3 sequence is CASSLEGQDSYSGNTIYF. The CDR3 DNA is TGTGCCAGCAGCTTGGAGGGACAGGATAGCTACTCTGGAAACACCATATATTTT.